This T cell receptor (beta chain) was identified in a study of blood T cell repertoires in COVID-19 (dated by TCRdb to 2020 to 2021). Study-level background: Samples from collaborators originated in the United States, Italy and Spain and spanned both the acute and convalescent phases of COVID-19. The material from the prospective study consisted of cDNA or gDNA derived from T cells, B-cell-depleted T cells, or PBMCs. The dataset comprised deeply sampled blood TCRbeta repertoires from subjects exposed to, actively infected with, or recovered from COVID-19. A freely available public database, intended as a resource for researchers studying the immune response to SARS-CoV-2, is where the repertoires were released. Samples were obtained from the ongoing ImmuneRACE study (first 160 participants) and from 1,254 subjects provided by 6 global collaborators. Sample metadata almost always included a de-identified subject ID, COVID-19 status, age in years and sex. Where available, HLA class I and class II types were taken from metadata supplied by the sample provider and were not determined by assay-based typing.

This clone was observed once. Its antigen has not been determined. Base qualities are not at hand, and no much larger clone is one base apart. TCRbeta CDR3 regions were amplified from genomic DNA by means of the immunoSEQ Assay, a bias-controlled multiplex PCR. Under the source paper's analysis protocol: Within the assay, amplification of reference gene primers was used to estimate how many nucleated cells each sample contained. To quantify the absolute abundance of each unique TCRbeta CDR3 rearrangement, sequence reads were collapsed and filtered. For each sample, productive Simpson clonality was calculated as the square root of Simpson's diversity index over productive rearrangements. TCRdb's version of the immuneACCESS table is confined to in-frame rearrangements and falls short of the full clone set. An unresolved V gene accounts for under half of the shortfall where checked; the remainder is of unknown origin. The D gene and trimming were derived from the DNA, and the V and J assignments and clone size from that table. The sample contains about 100,000 clones, 70% to 90% of them found a single time. Clones ranked in the top ten supply 10% to 15% of the sample.

Overall results and qualifications from the work: Clinical and demographic metadata were provided uncurated, with the amount varying by source and participant.

From the cysteine up to the phenylalanine, the CDR3 has a length of 15 residues. Solely the CDR3 DNA is kept, with 45 bases framed from the first base. CDR1 and CDR2 are drawn from the germline V gene: SGHRS, YFSETQ. Compared with germline, V lacks 1 base and J lacks 4 bases; bases without a gene match: 4. The collaborating institutions used their own protocols to collect whole blood in K2EDTA tubes. For TCRbeta analysis, collaborators shipped samples in one of three forms: frozen whole blood, isolated PBMCs, or DNA extracted from either of those sample types. Sequencing input: peripheral blood. The source is a woman aged 60 to 75 in a cohort sampled during active or convalescent COVID-19. The V and J segments used are TRBV5-1 and TRBJ2-5, with 10 bases matching TRBD2. The nucleotide sequence reads as follows: TGCGCCAGCAGCTTGTCAGCGGGGGGGCCAGAGACCCAGTACTTC. This sequence encodes CASSLSAGGPETQYF.